These 25 T cell receptor beta chains originate from one sample sequenced in a study of blood T cell repertoires in COVID-19. Libraries were prepared by immunoSEQ multiplex PCR; TCRdb keeps only in-frame clonotypes and omits some of them. The sample holds about 130,000 clones, around nine tenths seen once. Sequenced: peripheral blood. These receptors all stem from a woman older than 75 with acute or convalescent COVID-19.

This clone was found a few times. As DNA, the CDR3 is TGTGCCAGCAGTTTCGGAACTGGGAGGGAGCAGTACTTC. Protein sequence: CASSFGTGREQYF. V and J are TRBV27 and TRBJ2-7, with D possibly being TRBD2 (6 bases). Trimming removed 3 bases at V and 7 bases at J, with 13 bases between. The CDR3 has 13 amino acids. The germline CDR1 and CDR2 sequences are MNHEY and SMNVEV (reference sequence).

DNA for the CDR3: TGCGCCAGCAGCATTCGGACAACTAGCACAGATACGCAGTATTTT. This gives the protein CASSIRTTSTDTQYF. The rearrangement uses TRBV5-1 and TRBJ2-3, with D possibly being TRBD1 (5 bases). The V end lost 4 bases, the J end lost 0 bases, and 12 bases lay between the germline ends. The length of the CDR3 is 15 residues. CDR1 SGHRS and CDR2 YFSETQ come from the germline V gene.

The table lists this clone with a few counts. The chain is built from TRBV9 and TRBJ2-1; D possibly corresponds to TRBD2 (5 bases). Germline V gene lookup returns CDR1 SGDLS and CDR2 YYNGEE. The CDR3 covers 14 residues. Trimming removed 2 bases from V and 8 bases from J, with 14 bases in between. CDR3 DNA sequence: TGTGCCAGCAGCGTCGGCGGGTGGGCAGATGAGCAGTTCTTC. Protein product: CASSVGGWADEQFF.

This rearrangement joins TRBV3-1 (or the pseudogene TRBV3-2) to TRBJ2-7, with 8 nucleotides matching TRBD1. Germline V gives CDR1 LGHDT, CDR2 YNNKEL (reference sequence). After removal of 1 base from V and 5 bases from J, the junction contained 10 bases not matched to a gene. CDR3 size: 16 residues. The CDR3 DNA follows: TGTGCCAGCAGCCAAGGACAGGGGAAAGTAAACAACGAGCAGTACTTC. It yields the protein CASSQGQGKVNNEQYF.

The chain combines TRBV7-8 with TRBJ2-1; 9 bases map to TRBD2. The CDR3 contains 17 residues. CDR1 SGHVS and CDR2 FQNEAQ come from the germline V gene. V lost 4 bases to trimming and J lost 8 bases; unmatched junction nucleotides: 15. CDR3 sequence: CASSSPLGGGRVDEQFF. The DNA for the CDR3 is TGTGCCAGCAGCTCCCCTCTGGGTGGCGGGAGGGTGGATGAGCAGTTCTTC.

The chain recombines TRBV5-1 with TRBJ1-4; TRBD1 matches at 7 bases. The CDR3 loop spans 15 amino acids. CDR1 is SGHRS, CDR2 YFSETQ, per germline. V lost 1 base and J lost 5; bases outside the gene matches: 5. CDR3 sequence (DNA): TGCGCCAGCAGCTTGATGGGACAGCGGAATGAAAAACTGTTTTTT. It is translated as CASSLMGQRNEKLFF.

The J gene is TRBJ2-1, the V gene TRBV19, with TRBD2 identical over 9 bases. The ends lost 2 bases at V and 1 base at J; junction bases unmatched: 9. Germline V gene lookup returns CDR1 LNHDA and CDR2 SQIVND (reference sequence). CDR3 length: 18 residues. The CDR3 coding sequence is TGTGCCAGTAGTATATTAGCGGGGGCCATTCCTTCCTACAATGAGCAGTTCTTC. Residues: CASSILAGAIPSYNEQFF.

The chain is built from TRBV19 and TRBJ2-1; perhaps TRBD1 as D (5 bases). Germline CDR1 reads LNHDA; CDR2 reads SQIVND (reference sequence). Trimming removed 3 bases from V and 8 bases from J, with 8 bases in between. The CDR3 spans 12 residues. Written as DNA, the CDR3 is TGTGCCAGTAGTATTTGGGGCGATGAGCAGTTCTTC. Translation: CASSIWGDEQFF.

The gene calls are TRBV9 and TRBJ2-3; maybe TRBD2 (6 bases). There are 16 residues in the CDR3. Germline V CDR1 and CDR2: SGDLS, YYNGEE. V gave up 0 bases and J gave up 4 bases, with 15 bases separating them. CDR3 nucleotides: TGTGCCAGCAGCGTAGCTGGCGGGGAGAGTTCAGATACGCAGTATTTT. This translates into CASSVAGGESSDTQYF.

In its sample, this clone was seen once. The V call is TRBV2, the J call TRBJ1-5; perhaps TRBD1 as D (6 bases). Trimming removed 1 base from V and 2 bases from J, with 9 bases in between. The CDR3 has 15 residues. The germline V gene has CDR1 SNHLY and CDR2 FYNNEI. The CDR3 DNA reads TGTGCCAGCAGTGAAGACAGGGCACGCAATCAGCCCCAGCATTTT. Translating it yields CASSEDRARNQPQHF.

The chain carries TRBV28 and TRBJ2-7, with D uncertain. The V gene lost 5 bases and the J gene lost 2 bases, with 13 bases spanning the gap. CDR3 length: 14 amino acids. Per the germline V gene, CDR1 is MDHEN and CDR2 is SYDVKM. CDR3 loop: CASSRLDGAYEQYF. Here the CDR3 DNA reads TGTGCCAGCAGTCGCCTCGACGGAGCCTACGAGCAGTACTTC. Variable domain in full (rest from reference TRBV28 and TRBJ2-7): DVKVTQSSRYLVKRTGEKVFLECVQDMDHENMFWYRQDPGLGLRLIYFSYDVKMKEKGDIPEGYSVSREKKERFSLILESASTNQTSMYLCASSRLDGAYEQYFGPGTRLTVT.

The rearrangement uses TRBV5-1 and TRBJ2-5; no clear D. Germline lookup yields CDR1 SGHRS and CDR2 YFSETQ. V dropped 0 bases and J dropped 0 bases, with 6 bases sitting between them. This CDR3 region has 14 residues. The CDR3 reads CASSLAGYQETQYF. In DNA form, the CDR3 reads TGCGCCAGCAGCTTGGCCGGGTACCAAGAGACCCAGTACTTC.

V usage is TRBV28 and J usage is TRBJ2-7, with a possible D match to TRBD2 (5 bases). Germline lookup yields CDR1 MDHEN and CDR2 SYDVKM. CDR3 length equals 14 residues. The V end was cut by 5 bases, the J end by 2 bases, with 13 bases between. The CDR3 loop is CASSPGSFAYEQYF. In nucleotides, the CDR3 is TGTGCCAGCAGTCCGGGGAGTTTCGCCTACGAGCAGTACTTC.

This rearrangement joins TRBV4-2 to TRBJ1-6; 9 bases match TRBD1. Germline V gives CDR1 LGHNA, CDR2 YNFKEQ. The junction had 10 bases not matched to a gene; V was cut back by 3 bases and J by 7 bases. This CDR3 has 17 residues. Here the CDR3 DNA reads TGTGCCAGCAGCCACCCCTACCCGGGACAGGGAAATTCACCCCTCCACTTT. Translating it yields CASSHPYPGQGNSPLHF.

V usage is TRBV28 and J usage is TRBJ1-2, with D possibly matching TRBD1 (5 bases). With 6 bases removed from V and 5 bases from J, the gap between germline ends came to 13 bases. This CDR3 region has 13 residues. CDR1 is MDHEN and CDR2 is SYDVKM in the germline V gene. CDR3 protein: CASSSGRGYGYTF. In DNA form, the CDR3 reads TGTGCCAGCAGCTCAGGGAGGGGATATGGCTACACCTTC.

J is TRBJ1-5 and V is TRBV6-5; 10 bases fit TRBD1. CDR1 is MNHEY and CDR2 is SVGAGI in the germline V gene. J lost 2 bases, V lost 6 bases, and 1 base had no gene match. There are 14 residues in the CDR3. The CDR3 protein is CASSGTGGNQPQHF. For the CDR3, the DNA is TGTGCCAGCAGCGGGACAGGGGGCAATCAGCCCCAGCATTTT.

This clone was counted a single time. The V and J genes are TRBV6-2 or TRBV6-3 and TRBJ2-3, with 11 bases aligning to TRBD2. Per germline, CDR1 MNHEY and CDR2 SVGEGT. CDR3 size: 15 residues. The V gene end was trimmed by 4 bases and the J gene end by 6 bases; junction bases not matched to a gene: 6. The CDR3 sequence is CASSLLAGGGDTQYF. The DNA of the CDR3 is TGTGCCAGCAGTTTGCTAGCGGGGGGCGGGGATACGCAGTATTTT.

The chain uses TRBV7-6 and TRBJ2-6; 9 bases line up with TRBD1. This CDR3 is built from 17 residues. Germline V CDR1 and CDR2: SGHVS, FNYEAQ. With 5 bases clipped from V and 4 bases from J, the junction kept 9 bases outside the gene matches. The CDR3 DNA follows: TGTGCCAGCAGCCTCGGGACAGGGAAGGCCGGGGCCAACGTCCTGACTTTC. Translated, it gives CASSLGTGKAGANVLTF. Filled out from reference TRBV7-6 and TRBJ2-6, the complete variable domain reads GAGVSQSPRYKVTKRGQDVALRCDPISGHVSLYWYRQALGQGPEFLTYFNYEAQQDKSGLPNDRFSAERPEGSISTLTIQRTEQRDSAMYRCASSLGTGKAGANVLTFGAGSRLTVL.

The genes are TRBV9 and TRBJ2-5, with 8 bases fitting TRBD1. Germline loops: CDR1 SGDLS, CDR2 YYNGEE. The CDR3 contains 15 residues. V was pared by 3 bases and J by 5 bases, with 9 bases of the junction left unmatched. The DNA for the CDR3 is TGTGCCAGCAGCGGGCGGACAGGGTCCGGCGAGACCCAGTACTTC. Protein: CASSGRTGSGETQYF.

CDR3 sequence: CASSLASPTSGAPWDTQYF. The CDR3 region has the DNA TGTGCCAGCAGCTTAGCGTCCCCGACTAGCGGGGCGCCGTGGGATACGCAGTATTTT. This chain joins TRBV7-6 and TRBJ2-3; 11 bases are a match to TRBD2. Looked up from germline, CDR1 is SGHVS and CDR2 is FNYEAQ. There are 19 residues in the CDR3. The junction had 14 bases not matched to a gene; V was cut back by 0 bases and J by 6 bases.

This chain joins TRBV4-1 and TRBJ1-1, with D uncertain. The CDR3 runs 14 residues. The germline gives CDR1 MGHRA, CDR2 YSYEKL. V was trimmed by 4 bases and J by 1 base, leaving 10 bases between them. CDR3 nucleotides: TGCGCCAGCAGCCCCGGGTACTCGAACACTGAAGCTTTCTTT. Its translation: CASSPGYSNTEAFF.

The J gene is TRBJ2-7, the V gene TRBV3-1 (or the pseudogene TRBV3-2); 7 bases map to TRBD1. This CDR3 spans 15 amino acids. Germline V gives CDR1 LGHDT, CDR2 YNNKEL (reference sequence). After removal of 3 bases from V and 1 base from J, the junction contained 6 bases not matched to a gene. The CDR3 here is CASSHGQVRSYEQYF. In DNA form, the CDR3 reads TGTGCCAGCAGCCACGGACAGGTTCGATCCTACGAGCAGTACTTC.

The chain employs TRBV19 and TRBJ2-2; 11 nucleotides line up with TRBD1. The V gene's germline CDR1 is LNHDA and CDR2 SQIVND (reference sequence). V lost 5 bases and J lost 5; bases outside the gene matches: 4. The CDR3 extends over 15 amino acids. CDR3 sequence: CASSAGTGGTGELFF. CDR3 coding DNA: TGTGCCAGTAGTGCCGGGACAGGGGGAACCGGGGAGCTGTTTTTT.

The chain combines TRBV12-5 with TRBJ1-5, with D perhaps TRBD1 (5 bases). Trimming took off 6 bases at V and 1 base at J, with 13 bases between the two ends. This CDR3 comprises 15 residues. CDR1 LGHNT and CDR2 FRNRAP come from the germline V gene. CDR3 sequence reads: CASGFDRASNQPQHF. Here the CDR3 DNA reads TGTGCTAGTGGCTTCGACAGAGCAAGCAATCAGCCCCAGCATTTT.

The chain has TRBV7-8 and TRBJ1-4; D unclear. CDR1 is SGHVS and CDR2 is FQNEAQ in the germline V gene. The CDR3 covers 15 residues. V was clipped by 4 bases and J by 2 bases, with 11 bases between them. DNA of the CDR3: TGTGCCAGCAGCTACGAGAGGCGGACTAATGAAAAACTGTTTTTT. Encoded protein: CASSYERRTNEKLFF. Using reference TRBV7-8 and TRBJ1-4 for the parts outside the CDR3, the full variable domain is GAGVSQSPRYKVAKRGQDVALRCDPISGHVSLFWYQQALGQGPEFLTYFQNEAQLDKSGLPSDRFFAERPEGSVSTLKIQRTQQEDSAVYLCASSYERRTNEKLFFGSGTQLSVL.